This entry is about one T cell receptor beta chain. Its specificity is not known. Using its own MiXCR run on the 5' RACE reads, TCRdb lists one record per CDR3 protein. Of about 530,000 distinct CDR3 sequences listed, about 22% were seen once; the top ten hold around 0.47%. This sample stems from a study of identical twins. Trimming pared 0 bases from V and 4 bases from J, leaving 7 bases between. The CDR3 has 14 amino acids. CDR1 is SGHRS, CDR2 YFSETQ, per germline. General study points: The presence of invariant MAIT and iNKT cells could partly confound analyses of zero-insertion sequences.

The same specimen was also included in a second study, on yellow fever vaccine responses in identical twins.

The sequenced sample consisted of CD4+ T cells sorted from blood. This sequence joins TRBV5-1 and TRBJ2-2; D gene unclear. The clonotype originates from a woman between 18 and 30 years old in good health. CDR3 sequence (DNA): TGCGCCAGCAGCTTGGTAAGGTCCACCGGGGAGCTGTTTTTT. Encoded protein: CASSLVRSTGELFF.